This section outlines one T cell receptor beta chain sequence together with its context. Its antigen is not identified. This sample is drawn from a study of PD-1 blockade in classical Hodgkin lymphoma. Sequenced by immunoSEQ multiplex PCR; TCRdb stores in-frame clones only, minus some. This table has 100,000 or so clones, approximately 90% appearing once. Following autologous stem cell transplantation, relapse occurred in every patient, and exposure to brentuximab vedotin varied. Study-level results: Among the patients, those starting nivolumab under 1 year after ASCT were excluded. In newly diagnosed patients, baseline TCR diversity was reportedly below that of healthy donors. Significant TCR diversity gains by C4D1 occurred in CD4+ but not CD8+ cells.

The receptor was isolated from a human donor with classical Hodgkin lymphoma. The sequenced sample was peripheral blood mononuclear cells (PBMCs), obtained before the second cycle of nivolumab.

The CDR3 is CASGLVGGNTEAFF. The CDR3 coding sequence is TGTGCTAGTGGTTTGGTAGGAGGGAACACTGAAGCTTTCTTT. V usage is TRBV12-5 and J usage is TRBJ1-1; D unclear. The CDR3 is made up of 14 amino acids. The ends were cut back, 0 bases at V and 1 base at J, with 6 bases in the middle. Germline V lookup: CDR1 LGHNT, CDR2 FRNRAP.